The subject of this entry is one TCR beta chain. This sample stems from a study of Ad26.COV2.S vaccination and SARS-CoV-2 variants. Treatment meaning: some 20 received Ad26.COV2.S at low or high dose, single or two shots; 5 received placebo; per-sample allocation not given. Material that was analyzed had been drawn on day 63 after the first vaccine or placebo injection. The CDR3 is 15 amino acids. V lost 1 base to trimming and J lost 2 bases, with 9 bases between them. CDR1 is SEHNR and CDR2 is FQNEAQ in the germline V gene (reference sequence). Repertoires were generated with immunoSEQ multiplex PCR, while TCRdb's copy carries only in-frame clones and drops some. The table lists 300,000 to 400,000 clones, roughly 91% of them singletons.

The starting material was peripheral blood, obtained in a trial of Ad26.COV2.S vaccine versus placebo. This sequence was found in a person between 18 and 65 years old who received the Ad26.COV2.S COVID-19 vaccine or a placebo. This chain uses TRBV7-9 with TRBJ2-1, with a tentative D call TRBD1 (7 bases). DNA for the CDR3: TGTGCCAGCAGCTTAGGGAGGGGGCCCTACAATGAGCAGTTCTTC. Protein: CASSLGRGPYNEQFF.